Listed below are T cell receptor beta chains from one sample, sequenced in a study of technical replicates of blood from several donors. The repertoire was sequenced with immunoSEQ multiplex PCR; TCRdb's copy has only in-frame clones and lacks some. The sample has approximately 70,000 clones; roughly 89% are singletons. Material for sequencing was T cells isolated from PBMCs. The receptor source for this set is a human donor in good health. Each CDR3 is given with its conserved first and last residue. The size field is filled for only some rows; it gives once, few, many or a size class.

NA	TRBV6-6	TRBJ2-2	CATISGRELFF
once	TRBV4-3	TRBJ1-1	CASSQVEFPNTEAFF
NA	TRBV7-2	TRBJ1-4	CASSLVYTDNEKLFF
NA	TRBV7-2	TRBJ2-7	CASSSAGADEQYF
NA	TRBV2	TRBJ2-7	CAISSGRAIHEQYF
NA	TRBV9	TRBJ1-2	CASSVGGHGYTF
NA	TRBV6-5	TRBJ2-5	CASSAQGAWETQYF
NA	TRBV18	TRBJ2-3	CASSPGSGRPDTQYF
once	TRBV5-6	TRBJ2-5	CASSSVQGAGETQYF
NA	TRBV27	TRBJ2-7	CASSLEREGYEQYF
NA	TRBV7-3	TRBJ2-3	CASSLVAGVTDTQYF
NA	TRBV7-8	TRBJ2-1	CASSLGNSGSGQFF
few	TRBV25-1	TRBJ1-1	CASSGGHRFIGTEAFF
NA	TRBV6-5	TRBJ2-1	CASSNLAGGNNEQFF
NA	TRBV11-2	TRBJ2-3	CASSLDRSGLADTQYF
NA	TRBV2	TRBJ1-2	CASQQGNGYTF
NA	TRBV18	TRBJ2-1	CASSPPELTNEQFF
NA	TRBV5-1	TRBJ2-2	CASSLWFGRDRGSGELFF
NA	TRBV6-4	TRBJ2-3	CASSLSHLSGSADTQYF
NA	TRBV19	TRBJ2-7	CATTGQILYEQYF
NA	TRBV14	TRBJ2-1	CASSTLAGGSYNEQFF
NA	TRBV18	TRBJ2-7	CASSAGTSSYEQYF
few	TRBV30	TRBJ1-5	CAWSIRQDQPQHF
NA	TRBV4-2	TRBJ2-7	CASSQDSSYEQYF
once	TRBV5-1	TRBJ2-1	CASSLDLYNEQFF
NA	TRBV4-2	TRBJ1-1	CASSQSSPEAFF
once	TRBV2	TRBJ2-7	CASSVREAYEQYF